Following are 29 T cell receptor beta chains from one sample sequenced in a study of vaccination and CD4 T cells after COVID-19 (dated by TCRdb to between 2022 and 2023). No antigens are known for them. The intended sense of this specimen's treatment or condition label: approximately 9-day PBMC culture with coronavirus spike peptide pools or control peptides (ViraFEST assay). Library preparation used PCR. Sequencing was carried out with an Illumina iSeq 100. At the Johns Hopkins FTIC core, DNA from the cultured CD4+ T cells underwent TCR sequencing with the Oncomine TCR Beta short-read assay. TCRdb reworked the public reads: Q25 trimming with fastp, MiXCR clone assembly, productive beta chains retained. Each record represents a unique CDR3 protein, reported with the most common genes and DNA among its rows. Across this sample there are 11,000 to 15,000 distinct CDR3 sequences, with around 40% seen only once. The ten most abundant clones make up more than 9% of the sample.

Sequenced: CD4+ T cells from blood, cultured in vitro. These receptor sequences come from a human donor who had recovered from COVID-19.

There are a few counts of this clonotype. The chain is built from TRBV7-9 and TRBJ1-2; maybe TRBD1 (6 bases). Germline values: CDR1 SEHNR, CDR2 FQNEAQ (reference sequence). Trimming pared 4 bases from V and 8 bases from J, leaving 14 bases between. This CDR3 is 13 amino acids long. The chain's CDR3 is CASSSGQSIGYTF. The CDR3 DNA follows: TGTGCCAGCAGCTCTGGACAGTCCATAGGCTACACCTTC.

This clonotype turned up a few times. The gene calls are TRBV19 and TRBJ2-3; 7 bases match TRBD2. The CDR3 runs 17 residues. Germline V gives CDR1 LNHDA, CDR2 SQIVND (reference sequence). J was trimmed by 2 bases and V by 0 bases; bases with no gene match: 8. The CDR3 region is CASSIDRERGNTDTQYF. The CDR3 DNA is TGTGCCAGTAGTATAGATCGCGAGCGGGGAAACACAGATACGCAGTATTTT.

This sequence joins TRBV6-5 and TRBJ2-3, with 11 bases aligning to TRBD2. V lost 4 bases and J lost 0; bases outside the gene matches: 0. The CDR3 loop spans 15 amino acids. CDR1 is MNHEY and CDR2 is SVGAGI in the germline V gene. The CDR3, as DNA: TGTGCCAGCAGTTGGACTAGCGGGAGCACAGATACGCAGTATTTT. This codes for CASSWTSGSTDTQYF.

In its sample, this clonotype was seen a few times. The junction does not match germline at one end; this may be a read error. The CDR3 loop is CASSLGGGRTDTQYF. CDR3 coding DNA: TGTGCTAGCAGCTTAGGAGGGGGAAGGACAGATACGCAGTATTTT. V gene TRBV7-7 combines with J gene TRBJ2-3; D is possibly TRBD1 or TRBD2 (6 bases each). CDR3 length: 15 amino acids. Germline V gives CDR1 SSHAT, CDR2 FNYEAQ (reference sequence). The full variable domain, completed using reference TRBV7-7 and TRBJ2-3, is GAGVSQSPRYKVTKRGQDVTLRCDPISSHATLYWYQQALGQGPEFLTYFNYEAQPDKSGLPSDRFSAERPEGSISTLTIQRTEQRDSAMYRCASSLGGGRTDTQYFGPGTRLTVL.

The chain couples TRBV21-1 to TRBJ1-1; the table's D call, TRBD1, has no DNA check behind it. TRBV21-1 is reported as a pseudogene. This CDR3 comprises 11 residues. The CDR3 DNA sequence: TGTGCCAGCAGCAAAGACAGGGGAGCTTTCTTT. Protein sequence: CASSKDRGAFF.

CDR3 coding DNA: TGTGCCAGCAGCCCCATGCGGCCTCACTATGGCTACACCTTC. This encodes CASSPMRPHYGYTF. The chain employs TRBV21-1 and TRBJ1-2. TRBV21-1 is flagged as a pseudogene. CDR3 length: 14 amino acids.

This sequence joins TRBV4-3 and TRBJ2-4, with no clear D. Germline V lookup: CDR1 LGHNA, CDR2 YSLEER. This CDR3 has 16 residues. The V end lost 0 bases, the J end lost 3 bases, and 12 bases lay between the germline ends. CDR3 region: CASSQDRLWGKNIQYF. CDR3 bases: TGCGCCAGCAGCCAAGATAGGCTGTGGGGCAAAAACATTCAGTACTTC.

V gene TRBV7-9 combines with J gene TRBJ1-6; D call uncertain. From germline, CDR1 is SEHNR and CDR2 FQNEAQ (reference sequence). This CDR3 spans 15 amino acids. Trimming shortened V by 3 bases and J by 8 bases, and 14 bases separated the two germline ends. CDR3 DNA: TGTGCCAGCAGCTTGGCCCGGGTGAGGGATTCACCCCTCCACTTT. It translates to CASSLARVRDSPLHF.

This clonotype was seen only once. V usage is TRBV7-2 and J usage is TRBJ1-3; D is uncertain. Trimming cost V 2 bases and J 2 bases, with 10 bases left between them. The CDR3 is made up of 15 amino acids. Germline-derived CDR1 and CDR2 are SGHTA and FQGNSA. The CDR3 here is CASSLLGFAGNTIYF. The CDR3 DNA reads as TGTGCCAGCAGCTTACTGGGTTTCGCTGGAAACACCATATATTTT.

The CDR3 sequence is CASSLIGLAGGGGYNEQFF. The CDR3 region has the DNA TGTGCCAGCAGCTTAATCGGGCTAGCGGGAGGGGGTGGCTACAATGAGCAGTTCTTC. The chain combines TRBV11-2 with TRBJ2-1, with 12 nucleotides matching TRBD2. The CDR3 is made up of 19 amino acids. Losses at the gene ends were 2 bases for V and 3 bases for J; bases not matched to a gene: 11. Germline assignment: CDR1 SGHAT and CDR2 FQNNGV.

The rearrangement joins TRBV5-1 to TRBJ2-1, with D perhaps TRBD2 (6 bases). Germline assignment: CDR1 SGHRS and CDR2 YFSETQ. CDR3 length equals 14 residues. Between the trimmed V and J ends, which lost 2 bases and 5 bases, there was a span of 11 bases. The CDR3 region has the DNA TGCGCCAGCAGCTTTCGCGGGACCCACAATGAGCAGTTCTTC. Translated: CASSFRGTHNEQFF.

The rearrangement links TRBV27 to TRBJ2-3, with 8 bases aligning to TRBD2. CDR3 length: 14 residues. Germline V gene sequence: CDR1 MNHEY, CDR2 SMNVEV (reference sequence). The junction had 8 bases not matched to a gene; V was cut back by 7 bases and J by 5 bases. CDR3 protein: CASKPSGWRDTQYF. CDR3 nucleotide sequence: TGTGCCAGCAAACCTAGCGGGTGGCGAGATACGCAGTATTTT.

This clonotype turned up a few times. The chain couples TRBV18 to TRBJ1-1; tentatively, D is TRBD1 (5 bases). CDR3 size: 16 residues. Trimming shortened V by 1 base and J by 3 bases, and 15 bases separated the two germline ends. In germline, CDR1 is KGHSH, CDR2 LQKENI. The CDR3 region has the DNA TGTGCCAGCTCACCACTCGACGGGGGATCGGACACTGAAGCTTTCTTT. As protein: CASSPLDGGSDTEAFF.

The chain is built from TRBV5-4 and TRBJ2-3, with 7 nucleotides matching TRBD2. Trimming took 0 bases from V and 2 from J; bases not matched to a gene: 3. The CDR3 is 15 residues long. Germline lookup yields CDR1 SGHNT and CDR2 YYREEE (reference sequence). The CDR3 loop is CASSLAGGTTDTQYF. The CDR3 DNA reads TGTGCCAGCAGCTTGGCGGGAGGCACCACAGATACGCAGTATTTT.

This clonotype has a handful of counts. V is TRBV7-9 and J is TRBJ2-3; 9 bases match TRBD1. There are 15 residues in the CDR3. CDR1 is SEHNR, CDR2 FQNEAQ, per germline (reference sequence). With 5 bases clipped from V and 0 bases from J, the junction kept 3 bases outside the gene matches. CDR3 amino acids: CASSPTGGSTDTQYF. Written as DNA, the CDR3 is TGTGCCAGCAGCCCGACAGGGGGGAGCACAGATACGCAGTATTTT.

The V call is TRBV6-1, the J call TRBJ2-2, with TRBD2 identical over 9 bases. The CDR3 sequence is 14 residues long. Looked up from germline, CDR1 is MNHNS and CDR2 is SASEGT. Trimming cost V 10 bases and J 3 bases; bases outside gene matches: 6. The CDR3 DNA reads TGTGCCACCCGACTAGCGGCCCACACCGGGGAGCTGTTTTTT. Its translation: CATRLAAHTGELFF.

This clonotype was counted only a few times. The rearrangement uses TRBV12-3 or TRBV12-4 and TRBJ1-1, with a possible D match to TRBD1 (5 bases). The CDR3 runs 18 residues. V dropped 1 base and J dropped 3 bases, with 21 bases sitting between them. For the CDR3, the DNA is TGTGCCAGCAGTTTAGGAGGGCTCAGGGTCGGCATTGACACTGAAGCTTTCTTT. This codes for CASSLGGLRVGIDTEAFF.

The sample holds a few counts of this clonotype. The rearrangement joins TRBV20-1 to TRBJ2-5, with D possibly TRBD1 on 6 matching bases. This CDR3 has 13 residues. Germline CDR1 DFQATT, CDR2 SNEGSKA (reference sequence). The ends were cut back, 0 bases at V and 2 bases at J, with 7 bases in the middle. The CDR3 coding sequence is TGCAGTGCTAGAGAGGGGACACAAGAGACCCAGTACTTC. Protein product: CSAREGTQETQYF.

This clonotype turned up a few times. The CDR3 sequence is CASSYTMDRGLGEQYF. The CDR3 coding sequence is TGCGCCAGCAGTTACACCATGGACAGGGGGCTTGGCGAGCAGTACTTC. The chain recombines TRBV10-1 with TRBJ2-7; TRBD1 matches 11 bases. The CDR3 runs to 16 residues. V shed 5 bases and J 6 bases; nucleotides not matched to a gene: 12. Germline lookup yields CDR1 WNHNN and CDR2 SYGVQD (reference sequence).

V gene TRBV18 combines with J gene TRBJ1-5; no firm D call. Germline-derived CDR1 and CDR2 are KGHSH and LQKENI. The V end was cut by 3 bases, the J end by 3 bases, with 15 bases between. CDR3 length equals 16 residues. The CDR3 DNA reads as TGTGCCAGCTCACCGGGATCGGGCGTGAACAATCAGCCCCAGCATTTT. Its translation is CASSPGSGVNNQPQHF.

Only a few counts were recorded for this clonotype. CDR3 nucleotide sequence: TGTGCCAGCAGCTTAGCCAGGAGTTACTGGGGCGGGGAGCTGTTTTTT. It encodes CASSLARSYWGGELFF. The chain couples TRBV7-8 to TRBJ2-2; no clear D. V was pared by 0 bases and J by 7 bases, with 15 bases between. This CDR3 has 16 residues. Germline lookup yields CDR1 SGHVS and CDR2 FQNEAQ. The whole variable domain, filled in from reference TRBV7-8 and TRBJ2-2, reads GAGVSQSPRYKVAKRGQDVALRCDPISGHVSLFWYQQALGQGPEFLTYFQNEAQLDKSGLPSDRFFAERPEGSVSTLKIQRTQQEDSAVYLCASSLARSYWGGELFFGEGSRLTVL.

This clonotype was found a few times. The chain couples TRBV6-1 to TRBJ1-2, with D maybe TRBD1 (6 bases). The CDR3 is 14 residues long. Germline CDR1 MNHNS, CDR2 SASEGT. V was cut by 7 bases and J by 4 bases, with 16 bases left in between. The DNA of the CDR3 is TGTGCCAGCACGAGGGGGAGTAGGGGCTATGGCTACACCTTC. Protein: CASTRGSRGYGYTF.

This clonotype was observed a single time. This chain uses TRBV28 with TRBJ1-4; 9 bases align to TRBD1. CDR1 is MDHEN, CDR2 SYDVKM, per germline. The CDR3 contains 15 residues. Germline trimming cut 6 bases from V and 7 bases from J; bases unmatched to any gene: 9. The CDR3 loop reads CASSRTDRGGEKLFF. CDR3 coding DNA: TGTGCCAGCAGCCGCACGGACAGGGGCGGTGAAAAACTGTTTTTT.

The J gene is TRBJ2-7, the V gene TRBV6-2 or TRBV6-3, with TRBD2 as a possible D gene (6 bases). This CDR3 has 14 amino acids. CDR1 and CDR2 (germline): MNHEY, SVGEGT. V was shortened by 7 bases and J by 0 bases, with 13 bases between the two germline ends. CDR3 loop: CASTRDSNSYEQYF. CDR3 sequence (DNA): TGTGCCAGCACTCGGGACTCGAACTCCTACGAGCAGTACTTC.

V gene TRBV27 combines with J gene TRBJ2-2; 12 bases fit TRBD2. Germline loops: CDR1 MNHEY, CDR2 SMNVEV (reference sequence). Trimming at V came to 5 bases and at J to 8 bases, leaving 6 bases not matched to a gene. This CDR3 is 15 amino acids long. This chain's CDR3 is CASSRRLAGEGELFF. Here the CDR3 DNA reads TGTGCCAGCAGTCGGAGACTAGCGGGAGAGGGGGAGCTGTTTTTT.

V is TRBV7-2 and J is TRBJ2-7, with 11 bases matching TRBD2. V was clipped by 5 bases and J by 0 bases; unmatched bases: 12. Germline V gives CDR1 SGHTA, CDR2 FQGNSA. This CDR3 has 18 amino acids. This CDR3 is CASSVSGTSGGNSYEQYF. As DNA, the CDR3 is TGTGCCAGCAGCGTGTCCGGGACTAGCGGTGGGAACTCCTACGAGCAGTACTTC.

V gene TRBV6-1 combines with J gene TRBJ2-7, with 7 bases identical to TRBD1. Trimming removed 5 bases from V and 6 bases from J; junction bases left unmatched: 4. The CDR3 has 12 amino acids. The germline V gene has CDR1 MNHNS and CDR2 SASEGT. The chain's CDR3 is CASSPNRGEQYF. The CDR3 nucleotides read TGTGCCAGCAGTCCCAACAGGGGCGAGCAGTACTTC.

The chain joins TRBV27 to TRBJ1-2; D remains ambiguous. V lost 6 bases and J lost 5, with 10 bases in between. CDR3 length equals 12 residues. Germline V CDR1 and CDR2: MNHEY, SMNVEV (reference sequence). The chain's CDR3 is CASRRYGYGYTF. The CDR3 region has the DNA TGTGCCAGCAGAAGATATGGATATGGCTACACCTTC.

This clonotype turned up a few times. The gene calls are TRBV20-1 and TRBJ2-7; D is perhaps TRBD2 (5 bases). Germline V gives CDR1 DFQATT, CDR2 SNEGSKA (reference sequence). The CDR3 consists of 14 residues. V lost 1 base and J lost 3, with 13 bases in between. This chain's CDR3 is CSARGSAELYEQYF. CDR3 nucleotides: TGCAGTGCTAGAGGTTCAGCGGAGCTCTACGAGCAGTACTTC.